Listed below are T cell receptor beta chains from one sample, sequenced in a study of shared clonotypes between healthy human individuals. TCRdb's copy holds only in-frame clones and misses some; the assay was immunoSEQ multiplex PCR. The repertoire consists of about 1.9 million clones, with around 93% occurring once and the leading ten covering approximately 1.6%. What was sequenced was naive CD8+ T cells from PBMCs. The source is a young man in good health. Some clones in this sample may be carry-over from other donors' samples. The CDR3 runs from the conserved cysteine through the conserved F or W. A D gene is named only where the DNA matches it firmly. Where a row states a size, it is once, few, many or the class of an expanded clone; other rows omit it.

TRBV9,-,-,TRBJ1-2,14,TGTGCCAGCAGCGGTGGGGGGACTAACTATGGCTACACCTTC,CASSGGGTNYGYTF
TRBV6-1,-,-,TRBJ2-7,13,TGTGCCAGCGATAACCGGGAGTCCTACGAGCAGTACTTC,CASDNRESYEQYF
TRBV15,-,-,TRBJ1-1,13,TGTGCCACCAGCAGAGCCCGGGGGACTGAAGCTTTCTTT,CATSRARGTEAFF
TRBV7-9,once,-,TRBJ2-7,14,TGTGCCAGCAGCCCTACAGGGTTCTCCTACGAGCAGTACTTC,CASSPTGFSYEQYF
TRBV27,-,-,TRBJ2-5,14,TGTGCCAGCAGTTCCACGTCAAGAATGGAGACCCAGTACTTC,CASSSTSRMETQYF
TRBV30,few,-,TRBJ1-1,12,TGTGCCTGGAGTGTTGTCGGGCTCGAAGCTTTCTTT,CAWSVVGLEAFF
TRBV28,-,-,TRBJ2-6,18,TGTGCCAGCAGCTCCCCTCTTACAGGGCACCCTGGGGCCAACGTCCTGACTTTC,CASSSPLTGHPGANVLTF
TRBV27,-,-,TRBJ2-1,16,TGTGCCAGCAGTTTATCCCCTTTCTCCCCCTACAATGAGCAGTTCTTC,CASSLSPFSPYNEQFF
TRBV15,-,-,TRBJ1-1,14,TGTGCCACCAGCAGAGGAGGGGAGAACACTGAAGCTTTCTTT,CATSRGGENTEAFF
TRBV7-3,-,-,TRBJ2-7,15,TGTGCCAGCAGCTTAGCAGGGGGGCCCGGAAACGAGCAGTACTTC,CASSLAGGPGNEQYF
TRBV5-1,-,-,TRBJ2-6,15,TGCGCCAGCAGCCCTACTTCCTCTGGGGCCAACGTCCTGACTTTC,CASSPTSSGANVLTF
TRBV7-9,-,TRBD1,TRBJ2-5,14,TGTGCCAGCAGGCCGACAGGGACCTCGGAGACCCAGTACTTC,CASRPTGTSETQYF
TRBV27,-,-,TRBJ1-1,13,TGTGCCAGCAGTTCGACCCCAATCACTGAAGCTTTCTTT,CASSSTPITEAFF
TRBV7-3,-,TRBD2,TRBJ2-2,16,TGTGCCAGCAGCTTAATAGGCGGGAGGGCCACCGGGGAGCTGTTTTTT,CASSLIGGRATGELFF
TRBV2,-,-,TRBJ2-3,15,TGTGCCAGCAAGAAAATGGCAGACCCGGCAGATACGCAGTATTTT,CASKKMADPADTQYF
TRBV11-3,-,-,TRBJ2-1,17,TGTGCCAGCAGCTTAGATCTTGTCGGATCCTCCTACAATGAGCAGTTCTTC,CASSLDLVGSSYNEQFF
TRBV2,-,TRBD1,TRBJ1-1,15,TGTGCCAGCAGTGAATGGCAGGGGGGTAGCACTGAAGCTTTCTTT,CASSEWQGGSTEAFF
TRBV11-2,-,TRBD1,TRBJ2-1,15,TGTGCCAGCAGCTTAAACAGGGGCCTCTACAATGAGCAGTTCTTC,CASSLNRGLYNEQFF
TRBV5-6,-,-,TRBJ2-2,15,TGTGCCAGCAGCTTGGGCAGGGGAGTCCCCGGGGAGCTGTTTTTT,CASSLGRGVPGELFF
TRBV7-9,-,-,TRBJ2-7,14,TGTGCCAGCAGCTTAAAGGGCCTCTCCTACGAGCAGTACTTC,CASSLKGLSYEQYF
TRBV7-9,-,-,TRBJ2-5,13,TGTGCCAGCAGCCCCTGGGGAGGAGAGACCCAGTACTTC,CASSPWGGETQYF
TRBV2,-,-,TRBJ2-3,16,TGTGCCAGCAGTGCCGTCGACTCGCTCCCCACAGATACGCAGTATTTT,CASSAVDSLPTDTQYF
TRBV2,-,-,TRBJ2-1,14,TGTGCCAGCAGTCACCGGGTCCTCGACAATGAGCAGTTCTTC,CASSHRVLDNEQFF
TRBV15,-,TRBD1,TRBJ2-3,15,TGTGCCACCAGCGTTGCAAGGGACAGGTCAGATACGCAGTATTTT,CATSVARDRSDTQYF
TRBV7-9,-,-,TRBJ2-5,16,TGTGCCAGCAGCTTCAAAGAGGAACAGCTCCAAGAGACCCAGTACTTC,CASSFKEEQLQETQYF
TRBV7-8,once,TRBD1,TRBJ2-7,14,TGTGCCAGCAGCTTAACAGGGGGCAGCTACGAGCAGTACTTC,CASSLTGGSYEQYF
TRBV28,-,-,TRBJ2-1,16,TGTGCCAGCAGTTTAGGTGGTGGGAGTTCCTACAATGAGCAGTTCTTC,CASSLGGGSSYNEQFF
TRBV14,once,TRBD1,TRBJ1-1,15,TGTGCCAGCAGCCAATCTTCATGGACAGGTACTGAAGCTTTCTTT,CASSQSSWTGTEAFF
TRBV27,-,-,TRBJ2-1,16,TGTGCCAGCAGTTTAGTAGCGTCGAGCTCCTACAATGAGCAGTTCTTC,CASSLVASSSYNEQFF
TRBV29-1,-,-,TRBJ2-1,15,TGCAGCGTGGAGACAGCCCCTAGCTCCTACAATGAGCAGTTCTTC,CSVETAPSSYNEQFF
TRBV9,-,TRBD2,TRBJ2-3,14,TGTGCCAGCAGCGAGGGACTATCCACAGATACGCAGTATTTT,CASSEGLSTDTQYF
TRBV19,-,-,TRBJ2-7,13,TGTGCCAGTAGGGGGACTTCCCGGTACGAGCAGTACTTC,CASRGTSRYEQYF
TRBV7-8,-,TRBD2,TRBJ2-5,11,TGTGCCGGCCAGAACGGGGGACTAGAATACTTC,CAGQNGGLEYF
TRBV4-1,-,-,TRBJ2-7,14,TGCGCCAGCAGCCAAGAGGAGGGACTTTACGAGCAGTACTTC,CASSQEEGLYEQYF
TRBV6-5,-,-,TRBJ2-7,15,TGTGCCAGCAGTGCCGTGGCAGCCCGATCCTACGAGCAGTACTTC,CASSAVAARSYEQYF
TRBV7-9,-,-,TRBJ2-1,18,TGTGCCAGCAGCTTAGTTGGGGGTCTACCTCCTTGGTGGGGTGAGCAGTTCTTC,CASSLVGGLPPWWGEQFF
TRBV7-9,-,-,TRBJ1-1,11,TGTGCCAGCAACGCGGGTACTGAAGCTTTCTTT,CASNAGTEAFF
TRBV9,few,-,TRBJ2-2,20,TGTGCCAGCAGCGTAGGCGGAATAGCCCCCAGTTGGGTATCCACCGGGGAGCTGTTTTTT,CASSVGGIAPSWVSTGELFF
TRBV28,once,-,TRBJ2-7,15,TGTGCCAGCAGTTTATTCCGGACTGCAGGTGAAGAGCAGTACTTC,CASSLFRTAGEEQYF
TRBV11-2,-,TRBD1,TRBJ2-3,16,TGTGCCAGCAGCTTAGGTGGGGACAGGACAACAGATACGCAGTATTTT,CASSLGGDRTTDTQYF
TRBV7-2,-,TRBD2,TRBJ2-7,18,TGTGCCAGCAGCTTCCCACCGGGGGGTAGCGGGGCCCATCACGAGCAGTACTTC,CASSFPPGGSGAHHEQYF
TRBV7-8,-,TRBD1,TRBJ2-7,13,TGTGCCAGCAGTGGGACAGGGAGCTACGAGCAGTACTTC,CASSGTGSYEQYF
TRBV4-1,-,-,TRBJ2-7,15,TGCGCCAGCAGCGCCCGCCACGGGACCCCTGAGGAGCAGTACTTC,CASSARHGTPEEQYF
TRBV10-3,-,-,TRBJ2-1,13,TGTGCCATCAGTGAGCATGTCAACAATGAGCAGTTCTTC,CAISEHVNNEQFF
TRBV6-6,-,-,TRBJ1-5,16,TGTGCCAGCAGCCACTGGGACCGGGACACCAATCAGCCCCAGCATTTT,CASSHWDRDTNQPQHF
TRBV2,once,-,TRBJ2-5,12,TGTGCCAGCAGTGAGGGGGTGGAGACCCAGTACTTC,CASSEGVETQYF
TRBV7-3,-,-,TRBJ2-1,16,TGTGCCAGCAGCTTAATGGGGCTAGGTGGGGACAATGAGCAGTTCTTC,CASSLMGLGGDNEQFF
TRBV7-9,-,-,TRBJ2-7,13,TGTGCCAGCAGCTTGAGTCGTTCCTACGAGCAGTACTTC,CASSLSRSYEQYF
TRBV7-8,once,-,TRBJ2-1,15,TGTGCCAGCAGCTTAAGCTCAGGGTTCTACAATGAGCAGTTCTTC,CASSLSSGFYNEQFF
TRBV30,-,TRBD1,TRBJ2-2,11,TGTGCCTGGGAGACAGGGGTTGAGCTGTTTTTT,CAWETGVELFF
TRBV7-6,-,-,TRBJ2-7,15,TGTGCCAGCAGCCTACTCGGAGAGACCCTGAGCGAGCAGTACTTC,CASSLLGETLSEQYF
TRBV19,-,-,TRBJ2-1,13,TGTGCCAGTAGTAGGACACGATACAATGAGCAGTTCTTC,CASSRTRYNEQFF
TRBV9,-,TRBD2,TRBJ2-1,14,TGTGCCAGCAGCAAACTAGCGGAAGACAATGAGCAGTTCTTC,CASSKLAEDNEQFF
TRBV11-3,-,TRBD2,TRBJ2-1,16,TGTGCCAGCAGTCCAAGGACTAGCGGGAGGGTCAATGAGCAGTTCTTC,CASSPRTSGRVNEQFF
TRBV15,-,-,TRBJ1-5,12,TGTGCCACCAGCAGAGGGGGTCAGTCCCAGCATTTT,CATSRGGQSQHF
TRBV28,-,-,TRBJ1-2,13,TGTGCCAGCAGTCCGCGGACCCTCTATGGCTACACCTTC,CASSPRTLYGYTF
TRBV9,-,-,TRBJ1-2,15,TGTGCCAGCAGCCCCCACGGAGGGAACAACTATGGCTACACCTTC,CASSPHGGNNYGYTF
TRBV11-2,-,-,TRBJ2-1,17,TGTGCCAGCAGCTCGAGTGGGGGGAATCTGGGATACAATGAGCAGTTCTTC,CASSSSGGNLGYNEQFF
TRBV9,-,-,TRBJ2-7,15,TGTGCCAGCAGCGTAGAGGCAGGGGCCCCCTACGAGCAGTACTTC,CASSVEAGAPYEQYF